This TCR beta chain was observed in a study of T cell repertoires in cytomegalovirus infection. The wider study: Use of recently identified HLA-C-restricted and well-studied HLA-B-restricted CMV epitopes was part of the study.

The V gene end was trimmed by 8 bases and the J gene end by 1 base; junction bases not matched to a gene: 4. The CDR3 contains 14 residues. Germline lookup yields CDR1 MDHEN and CDR2 SYDVKM. Study-wide results and limits: Dominating the ex vivo response were TCR beta clonotypes that were CMV-specific and HLA-C-restricted. Identification of carriers of CMV plus the relevant HLA was achieved through cumulative public TCR beta family frequency.

TCRdb re-analysed the reads in MiXCR, keeping a single row per CDR3 protein. Here the sample spans some 800,000 distinct CDR3 sequences, about 33% being singletons. This clonotype has more than one count but fewer than ten. Antigen specificity is unknown. The TCR sequence derives from a human donor in good health (CMV status not recorded). Some clones in this sample may be carry-over from other donors' samples. The material was cultured CD8+ T cells from PBMCs, obtained from culture after CMV antigen stimulation. The rearrangement joins TRBV28 to TRBJ2-1; 8 nucleotides match TRBD1. CDR3 in amino acids: CASLGQESYNEQFF. CDR3 DNA: TGTGCCAGCTTGGGACAGGAGTCCTACAATGAGCAGTTCTTC. Complete variable domain (other parts from reference TRBV28 and TRBJ2-1): DVKVTQSSRYLVKRTGEKVFLECVQDMDHENMFWYRQDPGLGLRLIYFSYDVKMKEKGDIPEGYSVSREKKERFSLILESASTNQTSMYLCASLGQESYNEQFFGPGTRLTVL.